The 10 T cell receptor beta chains given below trace back to one sample, sequenced in a study of shared clonotypes between healthy human individuals. Clones were sequenced by immunoSEQ multiplex PCR, and TCRdb holds only the in-frame ones, with some missing. Of about 1.5 million clones listed, 95% to 99% are singletons. Source material: naive CD4+ T cells sorted from blood. Regarding subset: CD45RA+ positively selected. The receptors stem from a young man in good health.

Only one count was recorded for this clone. The chain carries TRBV9 and TRBJ1-2, with a possible D match to TRBD1 (6 bases). Between the trimmed V and J ends, which lost 3 bases and 4 bases, there was a span of 13 bases. The germline V gene encodes CDR1 SGDLS and CDR2 YYNGEE. The CDR3 covers 14 residues. The DNA for the CDR3 is TGTGCCAGCAGCGGACAAAGGGACACCTATGGCTACACCTTC. Translating it yields CASSGQRDTYGYTF.

Only one count was recorded for this clone. This chain connects TRBV4-1 to TRBJ2-7; D uncertain. V lost 1 base and J lost 5, with 9 bases in between. CDR3 length equals 13 residues. The germline V gene has CDR1 MGHRA and CDR2 YSYEKL. In nucleotides, the CDR3 is TGCGCCAGCAGCCAAGTGTTCAACGACGAGCAGTACTTC. This gives the protein CASSQVFNDEQYF.

The chain employs TRBV5-4 and TRBJ2-5, with 7 bases aligning to TRBD1. The V segment lost 3 bases and the J segment 6 bases; nucleotides outside the gene matches: 5. Germline CDR1 SGHNT, CDR2 YYREEE (reference sequence). CDR3 length: 13 amino acids. The CDR3 here is CASSSTGDQTQYF. In DNA, the CDR3 is TGTGCCAGCAGCTCCACAGGGGATCAGACCCAGTACTTC.

V usage is TRBV27 and J usage is TRBJ2-7; 7 bases fit TRBD1. V lost 4 bases to trimming and J lost 0 bases; unmatched junction nucleotides: 6. The CDR3 covers 15 residues. Germline V gives CDR1 MNHEY, CDR2 SMNVEV (reference sequence). As DNA, the CDR3 is TGTGCCAGCAGTTCCCGGGACAGCAGCTCCTACGAGCAGTACTTC. Amino acids: CASSSRDSSSYEQYF.

The chain joins TRBV9 to TRBJ2-7, with 9 bases that match TRBD1. The ends lost 3 bases at V and 6 bases at J; junction bases unmatched: 10. CDR1 and CDR2 (germline): SGDLS, YYNGEE. There are 15 residues in the CDR3. The CDR3 DNA follows: TGTGCCAGCAGCGGCGGAGCCGGGACAGGGACCGAGCAGTACTTC. This codes for CASSGGAGTGTEQYF.

This chain connects TRBV29-1 to TRBJ1-2, with 11 bases that match TRBD1. V was clipped by 4 bases and J by 8 bases; unmatched bases: 6. This CDR3 is 13 amino acids long. Germline assignment: CDR1 SQVTM and CDR2 ANQGSEA. Here the CDR3 DNA reads TGCAGCGTTGTCCAGGACAGGGGGCCCGGCTACACCTTC. This codes for CSVVQDRGPGYTF.

V is TRBV25-1 and J is TRBJ2-2; D ambiguous. Germline lookup yields CDR1 MGHDK and CDR2 SYGVNS. Trimming took 4 bases from V and 1 from J, leaving 7 bases between them. CDR3 length: 14 residues. The CDR3 DNA is TGTGCCAGCAGTGGGCGCCTGAACACCGGGGAGCTGTTTTTT. Translated: CASSGRLNTGELFF. The full variable domain, completed using reference TRBV25-1 and TRBJ2-2, is EADIYQTPRYLVIGTGKKITLECSQTMGHDKMYWYQQDPGMELHLIHYSYGVNSTEKGDLSSESTVSRIRTEHFPLTLESARPSHTSQYLCASSGRLNTGELFFGEGSRLTVL.

CDR3 sequence: CASSPDRTGELFF. DNA of the CDR3: TGTGCCAGCAGCCCAGACAGAACCGGGGAGCTGTTTTTT. V gene TRBV7-6 combines with J gene TRBJ2-2; D is possibly TRBD1 (5 bases). Trimming stripped 5 bases from V and 5 bases from J, with 9 bases between. This CDR3 spans 13 amino acids. CDR1 is SGHVS and CDR2 is FNYEAQ in the germline V gene.

The chain combines TRBV4-1 with TRBJ2-3, with D possibly matching TRBD1 (5 bases). V was shortened by 0 bases and J by 1 base, with 8 bases between the two germline ends. The germline CDR1 and CDR2 sequences are MGHRA and YSYEKL. This CDR3 has 15 amino acids. The CDR3 nucleotides are TGCGCCAGCAGCCAAGATGGCAGGGGCACAGATACGCAGTATTTT. As protein: CASSQDGRGTDTQYF.

V is TRBV18 and J is TRBJ2-7; D remains unclear. Looked up from germline, CDR1 is KGHSH and CDR2 is LQKENI. The CDR3 sequence is 14 residues long. Trimming left V 0 bases short and J 5 bases short, with 11 bases between. CDR3 nucleotide sequence: TGTGCCAGCTCACCACCCCGGAGTATCCACGAGCAGTACTTC. The encoded protein is CASSPPRSIHEQYF. Combining the CDR3 with reference TRBV18 and TRBJ2-7 gives the whole variable domain NAGVMQNPRHLVRRRGQEARLRCSPMKGHSHVYWYRQLPEEGLKFMVYLQKENIIDESGMPKERFSAEFPKEGPSILRIQQVVRGDSAAYFCASSPPRSIHEQYFGPGTRLTVT.